A selection of T cell receptor beta chains follows, all from one sample in a study of T cells expressing NK-cell markers. Each CDR3 protein gets one entry in TCRdb, which reprocessed the 5' RACE reads and gives no DNA. This sample contains some 300,000 distinct CDR3 sequences. The specimen sequenced was blood T cells: a sorted CD56 or NKG2C T cell subset, CD4+ or CD8+ T cells, or bulk PBMC T cells (not recorded which). These receptors originate from a man aged 18 to 35 in good health. The CDR3 runs from the conserved cysteine through the conserved F or W.

J,V,CDR3
TRBJ2-1,TRBV5-1,CASSLYFASGRTLGGNEQFF
TRBJ2-3,TRBV24-1,CATSDSGQGADDTQYF
TRBJ2-1,TRBV7-2,CASSLRDSGLNEQFF
TRBJ2-5,TRBV6-1,CASRQGRSETQYF
TRBJ2-3,TRBV7-3,CASSLGLADTDTQYF
TRBJ2-7,TRBV6-5,CAAKGYGGYEQYF
TRBJ2-1,TRBV13,CASSPPAGINNEQFF
TRBJ1-4,TRBV20-1,CSANLGQGPGKLFF
TRBJ1-4,TRBV20-1,CSASWTGGEEKLFF
TRBJ2-5,TRBV11-1,CASRRRGTSGSTGETQYF